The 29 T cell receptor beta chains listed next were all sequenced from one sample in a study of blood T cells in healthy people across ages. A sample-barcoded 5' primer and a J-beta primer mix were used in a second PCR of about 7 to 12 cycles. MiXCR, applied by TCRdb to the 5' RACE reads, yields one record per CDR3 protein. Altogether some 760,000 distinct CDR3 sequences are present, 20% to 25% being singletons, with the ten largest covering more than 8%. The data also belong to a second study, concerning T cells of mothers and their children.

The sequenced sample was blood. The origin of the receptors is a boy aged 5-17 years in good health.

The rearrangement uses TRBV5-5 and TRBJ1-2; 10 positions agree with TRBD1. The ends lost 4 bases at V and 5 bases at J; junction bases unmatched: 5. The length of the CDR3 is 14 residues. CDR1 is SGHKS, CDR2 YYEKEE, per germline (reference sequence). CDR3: CASSPDRGAYGYTF. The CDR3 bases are TGTGCCAGCAGCCCGGACAGGGGGGCTTATGGCTACACCTTC.

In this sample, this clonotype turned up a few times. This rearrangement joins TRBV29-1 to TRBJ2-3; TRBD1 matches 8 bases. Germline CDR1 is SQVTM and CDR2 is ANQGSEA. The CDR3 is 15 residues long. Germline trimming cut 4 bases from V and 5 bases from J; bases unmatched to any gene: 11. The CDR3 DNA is TGCAGCGTTGGAATACAGGGGGTTAGGGAAGATACGCAGTATTTT. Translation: CSVGIQGVREDTQYF.

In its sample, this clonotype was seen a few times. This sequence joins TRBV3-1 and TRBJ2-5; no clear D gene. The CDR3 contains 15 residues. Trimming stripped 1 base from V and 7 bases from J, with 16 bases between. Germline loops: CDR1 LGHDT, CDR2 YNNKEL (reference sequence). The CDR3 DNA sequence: TGTGCCAGCAGCCAAGTAGTAGAAGCTGGTGTGACCCAGTACTTC. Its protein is CASSQVVEAGVTQYF.

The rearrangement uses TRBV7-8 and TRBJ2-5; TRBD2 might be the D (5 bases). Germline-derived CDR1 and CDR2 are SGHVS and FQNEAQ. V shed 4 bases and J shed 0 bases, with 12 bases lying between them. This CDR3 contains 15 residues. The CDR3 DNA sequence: TGTGCCAGCAGCTCCATCGGGGTCGACCAAGAGACCCAGTACTTC. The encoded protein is CASSSIGVDQETQYF.

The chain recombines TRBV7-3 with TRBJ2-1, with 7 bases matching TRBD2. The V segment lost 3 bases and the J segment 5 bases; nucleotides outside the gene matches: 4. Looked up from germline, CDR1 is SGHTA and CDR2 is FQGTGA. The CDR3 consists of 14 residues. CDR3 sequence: CASSLSGENNEQFF. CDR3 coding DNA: TGTGCCAGCAGCTTGAGCGGGGAGAACAATGAGCAGTTCTTC.

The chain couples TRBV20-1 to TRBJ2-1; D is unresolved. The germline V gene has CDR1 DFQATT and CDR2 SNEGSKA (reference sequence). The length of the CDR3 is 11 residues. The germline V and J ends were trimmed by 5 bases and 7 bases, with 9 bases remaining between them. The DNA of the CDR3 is TGCAGTGCTGAGTACGGTAATGAGCAGTTCTTC. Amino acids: CSAEYGNEQFF.

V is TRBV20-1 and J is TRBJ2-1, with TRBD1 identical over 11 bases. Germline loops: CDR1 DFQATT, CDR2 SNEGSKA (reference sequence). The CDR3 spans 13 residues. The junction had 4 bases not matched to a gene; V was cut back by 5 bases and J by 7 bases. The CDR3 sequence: CSAGTGGVNEQFF. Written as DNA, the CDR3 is TGCAGTGCTGGGACAGGGGGAGTTAATGAGCAGTTCTTC.

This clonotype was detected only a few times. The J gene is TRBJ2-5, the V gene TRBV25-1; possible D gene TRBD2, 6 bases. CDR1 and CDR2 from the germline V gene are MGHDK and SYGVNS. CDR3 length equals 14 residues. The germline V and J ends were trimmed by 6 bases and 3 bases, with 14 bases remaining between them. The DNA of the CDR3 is TGTGCCAGCAGCGCGTATTCGGGGGAAGAGACCCAGTACTTC. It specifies CASSAYSGEETQYF.

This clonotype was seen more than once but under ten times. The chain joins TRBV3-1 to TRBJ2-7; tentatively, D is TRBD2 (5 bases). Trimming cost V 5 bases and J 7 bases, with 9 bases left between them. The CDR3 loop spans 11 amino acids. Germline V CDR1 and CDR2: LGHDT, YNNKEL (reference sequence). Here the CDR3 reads CASSNRREQYF. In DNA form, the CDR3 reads TGTGCCAGCAGCAATCGGAGGGAGCAGTACTTC.

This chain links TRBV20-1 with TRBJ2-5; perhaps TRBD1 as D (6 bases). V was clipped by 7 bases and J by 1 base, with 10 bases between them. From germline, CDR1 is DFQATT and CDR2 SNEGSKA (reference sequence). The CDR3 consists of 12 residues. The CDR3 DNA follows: TGCAGTGGACAGACAGGCCAAGAGACCCAGTACTTC. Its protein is CSGQTGQETQYF.

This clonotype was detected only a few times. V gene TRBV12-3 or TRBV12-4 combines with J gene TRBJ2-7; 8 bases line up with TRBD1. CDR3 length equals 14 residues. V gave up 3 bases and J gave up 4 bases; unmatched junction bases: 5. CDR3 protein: CASSFRTGQYEQYF. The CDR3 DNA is TGTGCCAGCAGTTTCAGGACAGGGCAGTACGAGCAGTACTTC.

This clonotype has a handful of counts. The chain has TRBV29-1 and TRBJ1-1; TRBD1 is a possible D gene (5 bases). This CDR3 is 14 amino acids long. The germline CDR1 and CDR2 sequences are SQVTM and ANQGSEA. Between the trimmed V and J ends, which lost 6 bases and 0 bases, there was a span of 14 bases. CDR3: CSVGEGPMNTEAFF. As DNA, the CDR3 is TGCAGCGTAGGGGAGGGACCCATGAACACTGAAGCTTTCTTT.

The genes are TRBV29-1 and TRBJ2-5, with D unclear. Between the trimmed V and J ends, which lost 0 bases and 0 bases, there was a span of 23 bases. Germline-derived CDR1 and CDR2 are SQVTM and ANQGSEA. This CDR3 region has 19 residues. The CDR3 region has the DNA TGCAGCGTTGAAGAAGTAGGTTTGGGCGCCCGGCCGAACCAAGAGACCCAGTACTTC. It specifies CSVEEVGLGARPNQETQYF.

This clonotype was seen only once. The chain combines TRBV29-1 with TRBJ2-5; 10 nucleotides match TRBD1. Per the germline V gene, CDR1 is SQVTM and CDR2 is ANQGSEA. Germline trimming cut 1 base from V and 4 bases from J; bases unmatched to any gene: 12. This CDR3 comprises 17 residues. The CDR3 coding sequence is TGCAGCGTTGAAGGGCCCCGGGACAGGGGTGTTACAGAGACCCAGTACTTC. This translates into CSVEGPRDRGVTETQYF.

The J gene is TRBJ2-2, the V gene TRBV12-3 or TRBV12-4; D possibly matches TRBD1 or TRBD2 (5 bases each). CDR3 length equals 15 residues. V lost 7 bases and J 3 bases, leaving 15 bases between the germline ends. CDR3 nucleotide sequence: TGTGCCAGCACCGGGACGGCCGGAGACACCGGGGAGCTGTTTTTT. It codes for CASTGTAGDTGELFF.

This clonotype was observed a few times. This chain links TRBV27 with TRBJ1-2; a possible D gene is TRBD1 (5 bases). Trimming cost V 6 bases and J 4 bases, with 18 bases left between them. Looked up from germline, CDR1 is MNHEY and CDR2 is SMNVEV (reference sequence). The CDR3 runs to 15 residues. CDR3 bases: TGTGCCAGCAGACAAAATCCCCAGGGTCTCTATGGCTACACCTTC. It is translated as CASRQNPQGLYGYTF.

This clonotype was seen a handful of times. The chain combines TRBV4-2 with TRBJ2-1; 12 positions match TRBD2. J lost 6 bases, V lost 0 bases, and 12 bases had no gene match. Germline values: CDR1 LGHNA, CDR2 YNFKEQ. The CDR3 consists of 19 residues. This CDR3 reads CASSQDPLAGGPLGNEQFF. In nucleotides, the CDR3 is TGTGCCAGCAGCCAAGATCCCCTAGCGGGAGGGCCCTTAGGCAATGAGCAGTTCTTC.

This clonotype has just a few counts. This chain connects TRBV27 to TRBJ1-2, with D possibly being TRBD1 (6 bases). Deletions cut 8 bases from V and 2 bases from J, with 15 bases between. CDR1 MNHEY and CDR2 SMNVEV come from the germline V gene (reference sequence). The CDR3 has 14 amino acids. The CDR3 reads CASAPGTPNYGYTF. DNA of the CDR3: TGTGCCAGCGCCCCCGGGACACCAAACTATGGCTACACCTTC.

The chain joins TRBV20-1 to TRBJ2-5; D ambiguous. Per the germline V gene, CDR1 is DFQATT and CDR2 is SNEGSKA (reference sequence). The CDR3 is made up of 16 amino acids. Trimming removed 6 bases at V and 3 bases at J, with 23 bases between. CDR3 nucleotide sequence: TGCAGTGCCATGCTTGGCCTCGTAGGGTTTGAAGAGACCCAGTACTTC. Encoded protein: CSAMLGLVGFEETQYF.

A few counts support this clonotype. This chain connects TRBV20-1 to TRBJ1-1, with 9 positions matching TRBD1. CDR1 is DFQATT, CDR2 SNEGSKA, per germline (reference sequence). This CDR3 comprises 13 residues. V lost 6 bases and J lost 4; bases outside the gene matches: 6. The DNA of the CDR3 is TGCAGTGCCTGGGGACAGGGAGTCACTGAAGCTTTCTTT. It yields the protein CSAWGQGVTEAFF.

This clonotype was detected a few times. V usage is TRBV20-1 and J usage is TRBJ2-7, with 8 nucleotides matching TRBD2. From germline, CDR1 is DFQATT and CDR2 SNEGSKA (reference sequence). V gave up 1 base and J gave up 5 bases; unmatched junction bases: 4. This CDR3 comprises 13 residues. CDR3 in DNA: TGCAGTGCTAGAGGACTAGCGTCCCACGAGCAGTACTTC. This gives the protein CSARGLASHEQYF.

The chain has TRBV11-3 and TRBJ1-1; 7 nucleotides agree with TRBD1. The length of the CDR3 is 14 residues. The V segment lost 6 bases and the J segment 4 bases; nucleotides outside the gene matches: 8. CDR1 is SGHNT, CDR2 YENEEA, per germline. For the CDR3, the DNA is TGTGCCAGCAGTAGATACAGGGGAGGCACTGAAGCTTTCTTT. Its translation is CASSRYRGGTEAFF.

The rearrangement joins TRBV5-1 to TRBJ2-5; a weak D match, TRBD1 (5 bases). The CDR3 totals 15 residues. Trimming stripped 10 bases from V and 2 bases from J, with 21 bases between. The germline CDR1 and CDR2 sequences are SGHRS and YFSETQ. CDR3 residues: CAGKGSFPLQETQYF. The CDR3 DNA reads TGCGCCGGCAAGGGGTCGTTCCCCCTGCAAGAGACCCAGTACTTC.

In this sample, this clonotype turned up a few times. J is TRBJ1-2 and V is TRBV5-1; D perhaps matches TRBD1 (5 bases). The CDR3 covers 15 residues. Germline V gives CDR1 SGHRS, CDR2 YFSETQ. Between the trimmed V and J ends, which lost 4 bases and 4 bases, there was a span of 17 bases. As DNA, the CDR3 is TGCGCCAGCAGCACCTCCGGGACCGATCCCTATGGCTACACCTTC. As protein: CASSTSGTDPYGYTF.

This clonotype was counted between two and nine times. DNA for the CDR3: TGCGCCAGCAGCCAAGCTAGTGGGGGGACCCAGTACTTC. This gives the protein CASSQASGGTQYF. The chain combines TRBV4-1 with TRBJ2-5; either TRBD1 or TRBD2 may supply D (5 bases each). Per germline, CDR1 MGHRA and CDR2 YSYEKL. This CDR3 comprises 13 residues. V gave up 1 base and J gave up 7 bases, with 10 bases separating them.

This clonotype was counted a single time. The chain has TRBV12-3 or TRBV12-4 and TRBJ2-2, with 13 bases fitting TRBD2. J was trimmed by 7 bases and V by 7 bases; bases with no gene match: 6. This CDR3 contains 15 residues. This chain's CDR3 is CASNPGLAGIGELFF. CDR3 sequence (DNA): TGTGCCAGCAATCCGGGACTAGCGGGAATCGGGGAGCTGTTTTTT.

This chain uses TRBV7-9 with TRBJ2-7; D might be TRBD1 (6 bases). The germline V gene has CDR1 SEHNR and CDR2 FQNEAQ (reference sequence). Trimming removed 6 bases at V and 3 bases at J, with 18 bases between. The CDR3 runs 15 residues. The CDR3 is CASRSDTGWYYEQYF. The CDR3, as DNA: TGTGCCAGCAGAAGTGACACAGGGTGGTACTACGAGCAGTACTTC. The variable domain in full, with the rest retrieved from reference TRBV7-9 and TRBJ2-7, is DTGVSQNPRHKITKRGQNVTFRCDPISEHNRLYWYRQTLGQGPEFLTYFQNEAQLEKSRLLSDRFSAERPKGSFSTLEIQRTEQGDSAMYLCASRSDTGWYYEQYFGPGTRLTVT.

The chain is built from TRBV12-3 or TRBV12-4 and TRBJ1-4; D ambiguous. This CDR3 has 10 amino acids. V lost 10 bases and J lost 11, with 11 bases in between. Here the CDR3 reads CATRPRKLFF. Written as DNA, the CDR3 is TGTGCCACCCGGCCGAGGAAACTGTTTTTT.

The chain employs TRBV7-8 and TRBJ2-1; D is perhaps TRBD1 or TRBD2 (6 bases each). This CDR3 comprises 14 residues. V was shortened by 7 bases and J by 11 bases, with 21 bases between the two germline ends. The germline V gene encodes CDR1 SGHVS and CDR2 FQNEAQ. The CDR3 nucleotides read TGTGCCAGCACCCTCCCCCCGGGGGCCGGAAAGCAGTTCTTC. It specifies CASTLPPGAGKQFF.